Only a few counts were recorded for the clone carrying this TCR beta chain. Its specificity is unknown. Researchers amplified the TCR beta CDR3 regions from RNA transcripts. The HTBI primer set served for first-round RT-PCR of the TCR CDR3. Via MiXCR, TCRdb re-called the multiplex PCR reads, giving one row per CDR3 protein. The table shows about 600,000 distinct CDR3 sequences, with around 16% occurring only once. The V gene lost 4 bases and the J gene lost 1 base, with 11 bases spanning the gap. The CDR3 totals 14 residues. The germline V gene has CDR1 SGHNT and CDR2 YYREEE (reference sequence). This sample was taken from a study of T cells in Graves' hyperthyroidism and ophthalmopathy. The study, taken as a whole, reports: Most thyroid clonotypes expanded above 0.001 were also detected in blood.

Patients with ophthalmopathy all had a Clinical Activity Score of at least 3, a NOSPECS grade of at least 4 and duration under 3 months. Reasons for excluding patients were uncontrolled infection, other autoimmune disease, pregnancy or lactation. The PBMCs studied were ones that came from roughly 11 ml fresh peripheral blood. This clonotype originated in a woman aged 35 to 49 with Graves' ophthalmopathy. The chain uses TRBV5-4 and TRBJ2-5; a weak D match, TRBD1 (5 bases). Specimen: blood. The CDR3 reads CASSQGLTQETQYF. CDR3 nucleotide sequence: TGTGCCAGCAGCCAGGGTCTTACCCAAGAGACCCAGTACTTC.